This T cell receptor (beta chain) originates from a study of blood T cell repertoires in COVID-19 (dated by TCRdb to about 2020). About the study as a whole: Collaborator samples came from the United States, Italy and Spain and covered acute and convalescent phases of COVID-19. Sample metadata almost always included a de-identified subject ID, COVID-19 status, age in years and sex. The material from the prospective study consisted of cDNA or gDNA derived from T cells, B-cell-depleted T cells, or PBMCs. The repertoires were made available in a free public database intended to serve as a resource for research on the immune response to SARS-CoV-2. The dataset comprised deeply sampled blood TCRbeta repertoires from subjects exposed to, actively infected with, or recovered from COVID-19. Samples were obtained from the ongoing ImmuneRACE study (first 160 participants) and from approximately 1,200 subjects provided by 6 global collaborators. Where available, HLA class I and class II types were obtained from metadata supplied by the sample provider rather than from assay-based typing.

Here V drops 5 bases and J drops 4 bases, and the junction holds 6 bases not matched to any gene. CDR3 length: 15 amino acids, cysteine to phenylalanine. CDR3 DNA is the only sequence kept; it has 45 bases, read in frame from the first base. CDR1 and CDR2, looked up from the germline V gene (reference sequence), are SEHNR and FQNEAQ. Collaborating institutions collected whole blood in K2EDTA tubes following their own protocols. For TCRbeta analysis, collaborator samples were shipped as frozen whole blood, as isolated PBMCs, or as DNA extracted from either sample type. The immunoSEQ Assay, a bias-controlled multiplex PCR, was used to amplify TCRbeta CDR3 regions from genomic DNA. Processing in the source paper ran as follows. Within the assay, amplification of reference gene primers was used to estimate how many nucleated cells each sample contained. To quantify the absolute abundance of each unique TCRbeta CDR3 rearrangement, sequence reads were collapsed and filtered. For each sample, productive Simpson clonality was calculated as the square root of Simpson's diversity index over productive rearrangements. As stored in TCRdb, this immuneACCESS dataset retains in-frame rearrangements with V and J assigned. A fraction of the clones does not appear; measured against another copy, unresolved V genes explain less than half of the discrepancy, and the remainder lacks a known reason. The V and J calls and clone size were taken over from that table, and D and trimming were inferred from the DNA. Here the sample has 95,000 to 100,000 clones; around 84% occur a single time. About 1.7% of the sample lies in the top ten.

The investigation overall reported the following: The amount of clinical and demographic metadata varied by source and participant and was provided uncurated.

To note about this clone: This receptor's antigen is unknown. No base qualities exist here, and no much larger clone lies one base off it.

The sequenced sample was peripheral blood. The chain couples TRBV7-9 to TRBJ2-2; TRBD2 agrees with 8 junctional bases. The sequence derives from a woman in her 70s with active or convalescent COVID-19. Read as DNA, the sequence is TGTGCCAGCAGCCAGCCGGGACTAGGCACCGGGGAGCTGTTTTTT. Translation gives CASSQPGLGTGELFF.